This TCR beta chain is drawn from a study of cytomegalovirus exposure and HLA in healthy donors. Study in general: In a later analysis, the 90 to 150 validation repertoires were reported to have used the same platform as the 600 to 700 first-cohort repertoires. Findings and caveats of the study: The tendency of first-cohort TCR clusters to co-occur in the 120 validation repertoires was the finding of a later analysis.

Remarks on this clone: Its antigen remains unknown.

Assay: immunoSEQ multiplex PCR; the TCRdb copy retains only in-frame clones and omits some. The table has around 150,000 clones, approximately 86% seen once. The sequence was collected from a young woman in good health and CMV-seropositive. Specimen: PBMCs.

The CDR3 loop reads CASTLGVSGANVLTF. In nucleotides, the CDR3 is TGTGCCAGCACCTTGGGCGTCTCTGGGGCCAACGTCCTGACTTTC. The V and J genes are TRBV7-2 and TRBJ2-6; D gene ambiguous. Trimming stripped 7 bases from V and 0 bases from J, with 10 bases between. The CDR3 extends over 15 amino acids. The V gene's germline CDR1 is SGHTA and CDR2 FQGNSA.